These 18 T cell receptor beta chains came from one sample sequenced in a study of control samples from healthy donors and cancer patients. Produced via immunoSEQ multiplex PCR; TCRdb's table is partial and in-frame only. The sample includes roughly 180,000 clones, about 90% of them seen just once. The sample consisted of blood. These receptors all come from a woman in her forties in good health.

J is TRBJ1-2 and V is TRBV7-9; D unresolved. This CDR3 has 16 amino acids. Trimming stripped 0 bases from V and 1 base from J, with 12 bases between. The germline gives CDR1 SEHNR, CDR2 FQNEAQ (reference sequence). The CDR3 coding sequence is TGTGCCAGCAGCTTAGCGCTTTCCACGAATAACTATGGCTACACCTTC. Translation gives CASSLALSTNNYGYTF.

The V and J genes are TRBV4-1 and TRBJ1-4; D gene unclear. This CDR3 is built from 14 residues. The ends were cut back, 4 bases at V and 7 bases at J, with 13 bases in the middle. Germline V gene sequence: CDR1 MGHRA, CDR2 YSYEKL. CDR3 DNA: TGCGCCAGCAGCCTTCCCGTAGCTAGTGAAAAACTGTTTTTT. This sequence encodes CASSLPVASEKLFF.

The chain joins TRBV5-1 to TRBJ2-3, with TRBD1 as a possible D gene (5 bases). Germline values: CDR1 SGHRS, CDR2 YFSETQ. V was shortened by 2 bases and J by 6 bases, with 19 bases between the two germline ends. This CDR3 has 16 amino acids. Written as DNA, the CDR3 is TGCGCCAGCAGCTTAGTTGGGGTTACCCACAGGGATACGCAGTATTTT. This encodes CASSLVGVTHRDTQYF.

This chain joins TRBV27 and TRBJ2-4; D is unresolved. Looked up from germline, CDR1 is MNHEY and CDR2 is SMNVEV (reference sequence). Trimming took 3 bases from V and 2 from J, leaving 14 bases between them. The CDR3 extends over 16 amino acids. The CDR3 DNA reads as TGTGCCAGCAGTTTGGGTGGCGGCATCTCCAAAAACATTCAGTACTTC. It specifies CASSLGGGISKNIQYF.

V gene TRBV6-2 or TRBV6-3 combines with J gene TRBJ1-2; unclear D gene. Trimming removed 4 bases at V and 0 bases at J, with 6 bases between. The CDR3 has 13 residues. Germline V gene sequence: CDR1 MNHEY, CDR2 SVGEGT. This CDR3 is CASSSEANYGYTF. The CDR3 nucleotides read TGTGCCAGCAGTTCCGAAGCTAACTATGGCTACACCTTC.

The chain recombines TRBV13 with TRBJ2-1, with 11 bases identical to TRBD1. After removal of 0 bases from V and 7 bases from J, the junction contained 8 bases not matched to a gene. The CDR3 runs 17 residues. Per germline, CDR1 PRHDT and CDR2 FYEKMQ (reference sequence). Here the CDR3 DNA reads TGTGCCAGCAGCTTAGGCCTGGGACAGGGGGGAATGAATGAGCAGTTCTTC. Encoded protein: CASSLGLGQGGMNEQFF.

The chain carries TRBV9 and TRBJ1-5; tentatively, D is TRBD1 (5 bases). The ends were cut back, 0 bases at V and 1 base at J, with 8 bases in the middle. Germline V gene lookup returns CDR1 SGDLS and CDR2 YYNGEE. The CDR3 has 15 residues. This CDR3 reads CASSVGPGSNQPQHF. CDR3 coding DNA: TGTGCCAGCAGCGTAGGTCCAGGGAGCAATCAGCCCCAGCATTTT.

This rearrangement joins TRBV5-4 to TRBJ1-4; D gene unclear. The CDR3 contains 14 residues. The V end was cut by 4 bases, the J end by 4 bases, with 11 bases between. Germline CDR1 is SGHNT and CDR2 is YYREEE (reference sequence). The CDR3 is CASSLDRGNEKLFF. The CDR3 DNA sequence: TGTGCCAGCAGCCTTGACCGGGGTAATGAAAAACTGTTTTTT.

This chain connects TRBV2 to TRBJ1-1; the D is unclear. V was cut by 3 bases and J by 7 bases, with 15 bases left in between. CDR3 length equals 14 residues. CDR1 SNHLY and CDR2 FYNNEI come from the germline V gene. Written as DNA, the CDR3 is TGTGCCAGCAGTGAGGCTCCGGGAGGCCTTGAAGCTTTCTTT. Translation: CASSEAPGGLEAFF.

CDR3 protein: CASSLRQGENEKLFF. CDR3 nucleotides: TGCGCCAGCAGCCTTCGACAGGGGGAAAATGAAAAACTGTTTTTT. The rearrangement links TRBV4-1 to TRBJ1-4, with 9 bases matching TRBD1. The V segment lost 4 bases and the J segment 5 bases; nucleotides outside the gene matches: 5. This CDR3 is 15 amino acids long. Germline V gene sequence: CDR1 MGHRA, CDR2 YSYEKL.

The CDR3 spells CSVRQGGNTEAFF. The CDR3 DNA is TGCAGCGTACGACAGGGGGGGAACACTGAAGCTTTCTTT. The gene calls are TRBV29-1 and TRBJ1-1, with 9 positions matching TRBD1. Germline V CDR1 and CDR2: SQVTM, ANQGSEA. The ends lost 6 bases at V and 1 base at J; junction bases unmatched: 3. This CDR3 is built from 13 residues.

This chain uses TRBV9 with TRBJ2-1; D is perhaps TRBD1 or TRBD2 (5 bases each). Germline assignment: CDR1 SGDLS and CDR2 YYNGEE. This CDR3 is built from 14 residues. Trimming shortened V by 2 bases and J by 4 bases, and 10 bases separated the two germline ends. DNA of the CDR3: TGTGCCAGCAGCGTCCGGGACGGGTACAATGAGCAGTTCTTC. Protein: CASSVRDGYNEQFF.

The genes are TRBV7-8 and TRBJ2-5; 8 bases line up with TRBD2. The CDR3 sequence is 17 residues long. Germline V gives CDR1 SGHVS, CDR2 FQNEAQ. J was trimmed by 0 bases and V by 1 base; bases with no gene match: 7. CDR3 region: CASSLVQRGFYQETQYF. The CDR3 bases are TGTGCCAGCAGCTTAGTTCAGCGGGGGTTTTACCAAGAGACCCAGTACTTC. The full variable domain, completed using reference TRBV7-8 and TRBJ2-5, is GAGVSQSPRYKVAKRGQDVALRCDPISGHVSLFWYQQALGQGPEFLTYFQNEAQLDKSGLPSDRFFAERPEGSVSTLKIQRTQQEDSAVYLCASSLVQRGFYQETQYFGPGTRLLVL.

The chain employs TRBV5-4 and TRBJ1-1, with unresolved D. V lost 3 bases and J 1 base, leaving 7 bases between the germline ends. Germline values: CDR1 SGHNT, CDR2 YYREEE (reference sequence). This CDR3 region has 13 residues. The CDR3 here is CASSSDKNTEAFF. The DNA of the CDR3 is TGTGCCAGCAGCTCCGACAAGAACACTGAAGCTTTCTTT.

In DNA form, the CDR3 reads TGTGCCAGCAGTGACCCCGGGACAGGGGACTACGAGCAGTACTTC. Translating it yields CASSDPGTGDYEQYF. The chain is built from TRBV25-1 and TRBJ2-7; the match to TRBD1 covers 10 bases. The CDR3 spans 15 residues. The junction had 5 bases not matched to a gene; V was cut back by 3 bases and J by 3 bases. Germline V gives CDR1 MGHDK, CDR2 SYGVNS.

The chain carries TRBV6-6 and TRBJ1-6; tentative D call: TRBD1 (6 bases). Between the trimmed V and J ends, which lost 0 bases and 8 bases, there was a span of 14 bases. The germline gives CDR1 MNHNY, CDR2 SVGAGI (reference sequence). The CDR3 contains 16 residues. Here the CDR3 DNA reads TGTGCCAGCAGTTACTCCCAGGGGAATGTTCATTCACCCCTCCACTTT. Protein sequence: CASSYSQGNVHSPLHF.

V gene TRBV2 combines with J gene TRBJ2-5, with D unresolved. The germline CDR1 and CDR2 sequences are SNHLY and FYNNEI. The CDR3 spans 11 residues. Trimming took off 5 bases at V and 1 base at J, with 2 bases between the two ends. The CDR3 loop is CASSSQETQYF. For the CDR3, the DNA is TGTGCCAGCAGTTCCCAAGAGACCCAGTACTTC. Full variable domain (missing parts from reference TRBV2 and TRBJ2-5): EPEVTQTPSHQVTQMGQEVILRCVPISNHLYFYWYRQILGQKVEFLVSFYNNEISEKSEIFDDQFSVERPDGSNFTLKIRSTKLEDSAMYFCASSSQETQYFGPGTRLLVL.

This sequence joins TRBV27 and TRBJ1-4; D is undetermined. V lost 2 bases and J 6 bases, leaving 13 bases between the germline ends. This CDR3 spans 15 amino acids. Germline CDR1 MNHEY, CDR2 SMNVEV (reference sequence). The CDR3 DNA reads TGTGCCAGCAGTTTACGCCGAGTAGAATATGAAAAACTGTTTTTT. Its protein product is CASSLRRVEYEKLFF. Based on the CDR3 plus reference TRBV27 and TRBJ1-4, the full variable domain is EAQVTQNPRYLITVTGKKLTVTCSQNMNHEYMSWYRQDPGLGLRQIYYSMNVEVTDKGDVPEGYKVSRKEKRNFPLILESPSPNQTSLYFCASSLRRVEYEKLFFGSGTQLSVL.